Listed here is a single T cell receptor (beta chain). Its antigen is not known. The CDR3 spans 11 residues. V lost 8 bases to trimming and J lost 0 bases, with 4 bases between them. The germline V gene encodes CDR1 LNHDA and CDR2 SQIVND (reference sequence). The data are from a study of beta chain features in type 1 diabetes. Overall study findings and caveats: When VDJ junctions were examined, type 1 diabetes patients showed fewer insertions and more deletions. Among patients with Type 1 diabetes, TCRB CDR3s were moderately but significantly shorter in every one of the four CD4+ subsets. The analysis here could not establish whether HLA type shapes TCRB rearrangement.

What was sequenced were expressed TCRB transcripts, since all of the isolated RNA had been reverse transcribed. Some clones are missing from TCRdb's copy, which holds only in-frame ones; the method was immunoSEQ multiplex PCR. The sample shows 200,000 to 250,000 clones, around 14% of them seen only once. This TCR was sampled from a man aged 25-45 years with type 1 diabetes. The J gene is TRBJ1-2, the V gene TRBV19; D is undetermined. The sample comprised naive CD4+ T cells from blood. The CDR3 DNA follows: TGTGCCAGTTCGGCTAACTATGGCTACACCTTC. It translates to CASSANYGYTF.